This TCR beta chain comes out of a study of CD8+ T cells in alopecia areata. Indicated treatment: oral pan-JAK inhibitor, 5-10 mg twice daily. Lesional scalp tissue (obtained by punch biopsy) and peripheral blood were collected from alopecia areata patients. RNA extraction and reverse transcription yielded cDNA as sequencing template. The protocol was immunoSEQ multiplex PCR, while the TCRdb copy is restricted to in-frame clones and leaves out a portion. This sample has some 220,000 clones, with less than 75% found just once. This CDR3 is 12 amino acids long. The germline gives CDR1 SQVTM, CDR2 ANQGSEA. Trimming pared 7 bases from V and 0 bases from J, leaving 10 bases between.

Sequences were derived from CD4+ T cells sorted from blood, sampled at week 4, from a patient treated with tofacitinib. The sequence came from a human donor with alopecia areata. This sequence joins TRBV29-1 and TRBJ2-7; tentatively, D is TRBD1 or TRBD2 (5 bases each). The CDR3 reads CSAGGSSYEQYF. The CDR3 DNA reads TGCAGCGCTGGGGGTAGCTCCTACGAGCAGTACTTC.